What follows describes a single T cell receptor (beta chain). This clonotype was counted between two and nine times. Its antigen is unknown. No base qualities exist here, and no much larger clone lies one base off it. This specimen belongs to a study (dated by TCRdb to the mid-2010s). In terms of the full investigation: The study set out to test whether tumor-infiltrating Tregs in breast cancer get recruited from blood Tregs or are instead converted in situ from other CD4+ T cell subsets. Results the study describes overall, beyond this receptor: The greatest overlap of tumor-infiltrating Treg TCR alpha and beta sequences was observed with tumor naive CD4+ T cells, followed by blood naive CD4+ T cells. In terms of TCR gene usage, tumor memory CD4+ T cells clustered together with blood and lymph node memory CD4+ cells, as well as with lymph node naive CD4+ cells. Validation in the larger cohort was restricted to a single TCR beta V-J rearrangement rather than whole repertoires.

Full-length TCR variable regions were amplified by 5' RACE PCR using constant-region reverse primers, and then by semi-nested PCR using Nested Universal Primer A. Using the ReliaPrep RNA Cell Miniprep System, total RNA was extracted, and the SMARTer RACE 5'/3' Kit was then used to reverse transcribe the RNA into 5'RACE-ready cDNA. Multiplex adaptors were used to barcode full-length TCR alpha and beta libraries, and the barcoded libraries were sequenced on an Illumina MiSeq. The paper's data handling went like this. For each of nine subset-tissue groups, sequencing data from the five patients were pooled, and the groups were compared by unsupervised clustering of TCR gene usage. The Morisita-Horn index, with shared sequences weighted by their contribution to each repertoire, was used to calculate repertoire similarity. TCRdb trimmed public reads at Q25 via fastp, called clones via MiXCR and kept in-frame beta chains. Identical CDR3 protein sequences are pooled into one entry, listed with their most common genes and DNA. The V and J calls and clone size are TCRdb's, not the authors'. The sample yields approximately 40,000 distinct CDR3 sequences; 15% to 20% were counted once. Around 2.8% of the sample goes to the ten largest clones.

Naive CD4+ T cells were purified with the Miltenyi Naive CD4+ T Cell Isolation kit, with Tregs depleted using CD25 microbeads. Tregs, naive and memory CD4+ T cells from tumor, blood and ipsilateral draining lymph nodes of five or six breast cancer patients underwent full-length TCR alpha and beta sequencing. Tumor tissue and lymph nodes obtained by ipsilateral axillary dissection were perfused with PBS, cut into small pieces and digested using collagenase I and hyaluronidase. Ficoll density gradient centrifugation was used to isolate mononuclear cells from either lymph nodes or 50 ml of peripheral blood. Sorted cell populations were confirmed by FACS to exceed 90% purity. Unmatched junction bases come to 5, with V trimmed by 0 bases and J by 6 bases. Per the germline V gene (reference sequence), DFQATT is the CDR1 and SNEGSKA is the CDR2. Measured from the cysteine to the phenylalanine, the CDR3 is 14 residues long. Only the CDR3 part of the read is kept: 42 bases, read in frame from the first base.

Sequencing was performed on naive CD4+ T cells sorted from a lymph node. What the cell subset or site label conveys for this sample: naive CD4+ T cells, CD4+CD45RA+CD25-. The receptor was isolated from a female donor with breast cancer. The chain employs TRBV20-1 and TRBJ2-7, with 10 central nucleotides matching TRBD2. Here is the DNA: TGCAGTGCTAGAGATAGCGGGAGGATGCCCGAGCAGTACTTC. Its protein product is CSARDSGRMPEQYF.